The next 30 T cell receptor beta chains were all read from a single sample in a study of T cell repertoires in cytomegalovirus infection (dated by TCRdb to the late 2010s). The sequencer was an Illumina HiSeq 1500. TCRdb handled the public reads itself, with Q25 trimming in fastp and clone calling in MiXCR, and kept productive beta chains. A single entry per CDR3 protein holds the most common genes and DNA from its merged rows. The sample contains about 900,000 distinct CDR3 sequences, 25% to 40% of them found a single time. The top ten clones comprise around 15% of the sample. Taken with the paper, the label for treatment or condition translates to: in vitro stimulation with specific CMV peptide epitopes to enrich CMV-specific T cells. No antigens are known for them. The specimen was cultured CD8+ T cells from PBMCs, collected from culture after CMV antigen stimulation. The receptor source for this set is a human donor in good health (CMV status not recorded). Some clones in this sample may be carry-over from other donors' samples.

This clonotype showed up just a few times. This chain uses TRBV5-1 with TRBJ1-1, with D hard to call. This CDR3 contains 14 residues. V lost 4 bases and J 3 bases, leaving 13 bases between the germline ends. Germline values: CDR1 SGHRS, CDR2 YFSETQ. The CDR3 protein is CASSTHGGYTEAFF. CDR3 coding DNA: TGCGCCAGCAGCACCCACGGAGGCTACACTGAAGCTTTCTTT.

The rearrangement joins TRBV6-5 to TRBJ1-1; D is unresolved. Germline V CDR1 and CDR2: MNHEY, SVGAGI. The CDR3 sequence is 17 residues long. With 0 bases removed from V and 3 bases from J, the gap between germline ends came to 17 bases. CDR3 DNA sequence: TGTGCCAGCAGTTACTCGAAAAGGGCCTGGGTAGACACTGAAGCTTTCTTT. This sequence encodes CASSYSKRAWVDTEAFF.

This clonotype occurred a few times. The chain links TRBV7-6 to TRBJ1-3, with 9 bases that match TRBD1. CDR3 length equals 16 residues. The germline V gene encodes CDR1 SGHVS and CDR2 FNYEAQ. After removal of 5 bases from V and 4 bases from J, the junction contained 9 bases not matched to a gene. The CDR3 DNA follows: TGTGCCAGCAGCGGACACAGGGGGCGTCGAGGAAACACCATATATTTT. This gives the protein CASSGHRGRRGNTIYF.

CDR3 sequence: CASSYGSPYEQYV. For the CDR3, the DNA is TGTGCCAGCAGTTACGGGAGCCCCTACGAGCAGTACGTC. J is TRBJ2-7 and V is TRBV6-2 or TRBV6-3; tentative D call: TRBD2 (5 bases). V lost 2 bases and J 2 bases, leaving 7 bases between the germline ends. This CDR3 has 13 amino acids. The germline gives CDR1 MNHEY, CDR2 SVGEGT.

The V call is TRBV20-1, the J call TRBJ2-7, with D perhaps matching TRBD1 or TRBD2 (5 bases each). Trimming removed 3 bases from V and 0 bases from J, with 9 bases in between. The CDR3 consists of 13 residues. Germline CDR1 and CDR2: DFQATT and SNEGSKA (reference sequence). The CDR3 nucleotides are TGCAGTGCTAGTTCAGGGAGCTCCTACGAGCAGTACGTC. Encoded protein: CSASSGSSYEQYV.

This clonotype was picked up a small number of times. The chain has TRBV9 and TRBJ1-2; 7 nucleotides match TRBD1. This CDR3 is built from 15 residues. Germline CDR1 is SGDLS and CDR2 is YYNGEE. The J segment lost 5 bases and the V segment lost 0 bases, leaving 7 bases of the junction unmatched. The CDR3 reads CASSVGDSPGYGYTF. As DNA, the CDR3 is TGTGCCAGCAGCGTAGGGGACAGCCCTGGGTATGGCTACACCTTC.

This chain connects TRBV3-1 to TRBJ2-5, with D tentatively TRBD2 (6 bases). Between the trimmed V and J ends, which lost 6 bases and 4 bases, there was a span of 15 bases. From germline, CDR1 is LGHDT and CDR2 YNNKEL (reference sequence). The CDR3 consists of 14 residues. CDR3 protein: CASRPLGGRETQYF. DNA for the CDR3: TGTGCCAGCAGGCCCCTGGGGGGTCGAGAGACCCAGTACTTC.

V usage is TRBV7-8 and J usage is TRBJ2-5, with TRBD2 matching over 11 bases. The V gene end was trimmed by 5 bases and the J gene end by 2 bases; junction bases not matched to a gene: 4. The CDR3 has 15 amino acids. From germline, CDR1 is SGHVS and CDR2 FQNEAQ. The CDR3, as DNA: TGTGCCAGCAGCCGGGGACTAGCGGTTCAAGAGACCCAGTACTTC. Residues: CASSRGLAVQETQYF.

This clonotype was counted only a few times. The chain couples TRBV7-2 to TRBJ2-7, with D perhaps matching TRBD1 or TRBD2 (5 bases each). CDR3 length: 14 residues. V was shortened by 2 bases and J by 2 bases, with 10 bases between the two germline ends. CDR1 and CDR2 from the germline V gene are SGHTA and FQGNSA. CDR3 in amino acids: CASSLYSGPYEQYF. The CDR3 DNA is TGTGCCAGCAGCTTATACTCGGGGCCCTACGAGCAGTACTTC.

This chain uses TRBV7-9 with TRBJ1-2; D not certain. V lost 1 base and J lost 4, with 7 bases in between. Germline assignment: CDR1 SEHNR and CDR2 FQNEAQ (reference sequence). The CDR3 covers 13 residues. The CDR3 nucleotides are TGTGCCAGCAGCTTAGGGGTGCGCTATGGCTACACCTTC. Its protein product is CASSLGVRYGYTF.

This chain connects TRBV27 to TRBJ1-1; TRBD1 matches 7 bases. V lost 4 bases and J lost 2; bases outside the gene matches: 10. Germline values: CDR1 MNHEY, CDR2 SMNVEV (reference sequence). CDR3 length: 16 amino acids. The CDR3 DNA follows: TGTGCCAGCAGTTCACGGCGGACAGGATCAAACACTGAAGCTTTCTTT. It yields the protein CASSSRRTGSNTEAFF.

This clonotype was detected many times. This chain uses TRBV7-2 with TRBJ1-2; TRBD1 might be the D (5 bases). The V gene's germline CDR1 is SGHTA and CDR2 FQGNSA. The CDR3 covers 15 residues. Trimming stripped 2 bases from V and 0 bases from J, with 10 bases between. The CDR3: CASSLLDTANYGYTF. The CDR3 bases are TGTGCCAGCAGCTTACTGGACACAGCTAACTATGGCTACACCTTC. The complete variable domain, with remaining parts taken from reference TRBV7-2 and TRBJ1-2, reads GAGVSQSPSNKVTEKGKDVELRCDPISGHTALYWYRQSLGQGLEFLIYFQGNSAPDKSGLPSDRFSAERTGGSVSTLTIQRTQQEDSAVYLCASSLLDTANYGYTFGSGTRLTVV.

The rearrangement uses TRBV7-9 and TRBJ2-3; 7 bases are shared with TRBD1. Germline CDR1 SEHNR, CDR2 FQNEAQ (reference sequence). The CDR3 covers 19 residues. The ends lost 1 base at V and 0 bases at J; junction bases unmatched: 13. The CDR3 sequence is CASSLVPGRLGQSTDTQYF. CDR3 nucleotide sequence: TGTGCCAGCAGCTTAGTCCCGGGTAGGTTGGGACAGAGCACAGATACGCAGTATTTT. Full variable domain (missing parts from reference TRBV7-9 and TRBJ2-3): DTGVSQNPRHKITKRGQNVTFRCDPISEHNRLYWYRQTLGQGPEFLTYFQNEAQLEKSRLLSDRFSAERPKGSFSTLEIQRTEQGDSAMYLCASSLVPGRLGQSTDTQYFGPGTRLTVL.

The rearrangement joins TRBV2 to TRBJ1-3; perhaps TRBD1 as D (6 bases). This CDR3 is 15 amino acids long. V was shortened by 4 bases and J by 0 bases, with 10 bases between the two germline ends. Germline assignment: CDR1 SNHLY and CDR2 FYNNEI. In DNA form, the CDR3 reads TGTGCCAGCAGTGTCGACAGGTTCTCTGGAAACACCATATATTTT. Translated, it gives CASSVDRFSGNTIYF.

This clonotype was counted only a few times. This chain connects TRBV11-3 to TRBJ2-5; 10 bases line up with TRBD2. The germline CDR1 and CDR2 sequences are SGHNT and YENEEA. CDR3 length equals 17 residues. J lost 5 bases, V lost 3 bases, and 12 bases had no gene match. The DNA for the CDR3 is TGTGCCAGCAGCTTGGGGGATTTAGCGGGGGGCCGGGAGACCCAGTACTTC. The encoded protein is CASSLGDLAGGRETQYF.

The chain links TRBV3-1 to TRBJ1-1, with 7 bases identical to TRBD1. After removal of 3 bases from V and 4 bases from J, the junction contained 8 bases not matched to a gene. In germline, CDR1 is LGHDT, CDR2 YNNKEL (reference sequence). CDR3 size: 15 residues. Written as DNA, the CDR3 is TGTGCCAGCAGCCAGAACGAAGCAGGGGGCACTGAAGCTTTCTTT. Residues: CASSQNEAGGTEAFF.

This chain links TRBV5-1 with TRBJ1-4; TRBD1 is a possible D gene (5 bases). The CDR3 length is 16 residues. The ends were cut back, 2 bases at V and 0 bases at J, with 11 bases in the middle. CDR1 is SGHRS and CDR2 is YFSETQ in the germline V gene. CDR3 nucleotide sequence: TGCGCCAGCAGCTTCCGACAGCTTTCAACTAATGAAAAACTGTTTTTT. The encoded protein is CASSFRQLSTNEKLFF.

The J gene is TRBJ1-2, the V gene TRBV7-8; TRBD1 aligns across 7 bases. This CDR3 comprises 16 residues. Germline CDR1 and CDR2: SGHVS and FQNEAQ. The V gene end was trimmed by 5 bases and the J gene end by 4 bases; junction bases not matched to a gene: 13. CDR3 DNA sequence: TGTGCCAGCAGCCGAGGCGTGACAGGGATCGGCTATGGCTACACCTTC. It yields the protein CASSRGVTGIGYGYTF.

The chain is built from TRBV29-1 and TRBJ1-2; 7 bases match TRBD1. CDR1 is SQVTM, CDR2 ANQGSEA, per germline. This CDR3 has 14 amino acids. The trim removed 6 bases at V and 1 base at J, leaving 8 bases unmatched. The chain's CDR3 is CSVPGTAINYGYTF. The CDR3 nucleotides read TGCAGCGTACCCGGGACAGCTATTAACTATGGCTACACCTTC.

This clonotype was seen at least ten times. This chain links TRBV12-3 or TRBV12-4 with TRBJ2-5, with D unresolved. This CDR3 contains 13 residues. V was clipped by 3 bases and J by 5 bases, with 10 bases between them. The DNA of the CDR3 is TGTGCCAGCAGTTTTGTGGCCTCGGAGACCCAGTACTTC. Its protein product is CASSFVASETQYF.

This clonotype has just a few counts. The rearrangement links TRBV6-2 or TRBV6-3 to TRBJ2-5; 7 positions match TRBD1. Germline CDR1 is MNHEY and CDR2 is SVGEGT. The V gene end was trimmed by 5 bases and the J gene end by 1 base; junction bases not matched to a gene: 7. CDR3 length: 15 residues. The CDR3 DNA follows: TGTGCCAGCAGTCCCGAGGGACAGCCCCAAGAGACCCAGTACTTC. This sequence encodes CASSPEGQPQETQYF.

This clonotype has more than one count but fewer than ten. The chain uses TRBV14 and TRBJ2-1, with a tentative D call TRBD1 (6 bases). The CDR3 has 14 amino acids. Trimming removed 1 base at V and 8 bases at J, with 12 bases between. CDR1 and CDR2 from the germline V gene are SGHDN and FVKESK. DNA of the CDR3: TGTGCCAGCAGCCAAGCCACAGGGTGGGATGAGCAGTTCTTC. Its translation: CASSQATGWDEQFF.

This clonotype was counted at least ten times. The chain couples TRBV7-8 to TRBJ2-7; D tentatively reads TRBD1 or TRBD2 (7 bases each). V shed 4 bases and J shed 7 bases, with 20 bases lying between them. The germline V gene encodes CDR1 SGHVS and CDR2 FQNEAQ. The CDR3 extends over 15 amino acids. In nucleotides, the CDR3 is TGTGCCAGCAGCTCCACGGGGAGGGGGCGCCGGGAGCAGTACGTC. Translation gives CASSSTGRGRREQYV.

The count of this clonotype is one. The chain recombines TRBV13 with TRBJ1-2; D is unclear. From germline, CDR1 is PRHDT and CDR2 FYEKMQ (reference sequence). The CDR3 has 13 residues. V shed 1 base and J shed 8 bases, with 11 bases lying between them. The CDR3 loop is CASSLDNSDGYTF. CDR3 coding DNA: TGTGCCAGCAGCTTAGATAACAGTGACGGCTACACCTTC.

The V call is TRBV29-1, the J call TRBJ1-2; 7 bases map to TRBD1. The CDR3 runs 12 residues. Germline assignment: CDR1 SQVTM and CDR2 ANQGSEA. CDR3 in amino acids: CSHGQDYYGYTF. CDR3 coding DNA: TGCAGTCATGGACAGGACTACTATGGCTACACCTTC.

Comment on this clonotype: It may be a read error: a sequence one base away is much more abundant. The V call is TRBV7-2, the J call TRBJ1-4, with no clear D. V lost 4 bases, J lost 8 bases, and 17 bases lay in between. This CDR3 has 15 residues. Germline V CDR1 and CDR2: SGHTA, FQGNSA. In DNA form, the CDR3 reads TGTGCCAGCAGCTACTTTGACTGGGTTGGAGAAAAACTGTTTTTT. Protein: CASSYFDWVGEKLFF.

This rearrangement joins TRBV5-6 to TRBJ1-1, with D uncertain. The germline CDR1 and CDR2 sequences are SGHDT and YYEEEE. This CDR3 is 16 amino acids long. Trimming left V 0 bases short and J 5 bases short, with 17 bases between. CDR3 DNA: TGTGCCAGCAGCTTGGGTGACCGACTTGAATGGACTGAAGCTTTCTTT. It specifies CASSLGDRLEWTEAFF. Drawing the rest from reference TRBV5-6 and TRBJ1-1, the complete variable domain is DAGVTQSPTHLIKTRGQQVTLRCSPKSGHDTVSWYQQALGQGPQFIFQYYEEEERQRGNFPDRFSGHQFPNYSSELNVNALLLGDSALYLCASSLGDRLEWTEAFFGQGTRLTVV.

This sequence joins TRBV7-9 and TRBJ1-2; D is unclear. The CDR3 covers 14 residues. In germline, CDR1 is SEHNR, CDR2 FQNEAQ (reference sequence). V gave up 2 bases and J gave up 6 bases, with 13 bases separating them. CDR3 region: CASSLRNGINGYTF. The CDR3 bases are TGTGCCAGCAGCTTAAGGAACGGGATCAATGGCTACACCTTC.

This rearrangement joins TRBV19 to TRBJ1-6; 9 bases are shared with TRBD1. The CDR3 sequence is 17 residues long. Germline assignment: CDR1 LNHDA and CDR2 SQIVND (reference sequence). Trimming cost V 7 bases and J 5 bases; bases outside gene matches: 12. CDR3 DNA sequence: TGTGCCAGTAATCCGGGACAGGGATTCGGGAATAATTCACCCCTCCACTTT. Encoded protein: CASNPGQGFGNNSPLHF.

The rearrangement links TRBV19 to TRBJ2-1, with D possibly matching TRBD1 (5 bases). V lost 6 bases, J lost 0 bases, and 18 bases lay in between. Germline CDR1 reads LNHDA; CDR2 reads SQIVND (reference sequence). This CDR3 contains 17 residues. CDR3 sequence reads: CASREVRARDSYNEQFF. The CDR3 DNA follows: TGTGCCAGTAGGGAAGTAAGGGCCAGGGACTCCTACAATGAGCAGTTCTTC.